The clone carrying this TCR beta chain was counted ten times or more. Its antigen is unknown. The data stem from a study of blood T cells in healthy people across ages. Findings and limits, study-wide: PBMCs left unsorted prevented a conclusive naive versus antigen-experienced comparison.

This CDR3 has 17 residues. The ends were cut back, 5 bases at V and 0 bases at J, with 14 bases in the middle. Germline V gene sequence: CDR1 MNHNS, CDR2 SASEGT. A sample-barcoded 5' primer and a J-beta primer mix were used in a second PCR of about 7 to 12 cycles. Via MiXCR, TCRdb re-called the 5' RACE reads, giving one row per CDR3 protein. The table has some 1.5 million distinct CDR3 sequences, approximately 30% seen once; the top ten hold 7.7%. The chain carries TRBV6-1 and TRBJ2-6; no firm D call. Sequenced input: blood. The source is a woman in her thirties in good health. The CDR3 DNA reads TGTGCCAGCAGTCCCCAGGTTTGGTACTCTGGGGCCAACGTCCTGACTTTC. It encodes CASSPQVWYSGANVLTF.